Listed here are 2 T cell receptor beta chains from one sample, sequenced in a study of regulatory T cells in long-lasting Graves disease. Arm-PCR of CDR3 regions with iRepertoire HTBI primers generated TCR beta libraries. TCRdb re-derived calls from the multiplex PCR reads in MiXCR, one entry per CDR3 protein. Of roughly 300,000 distinct CDR3 sequences listed, 15% to 20% were seen once; the top ten hold 29%. Time point of the sample: persistent/refractory GD, antithyroid drugs over 5 years with positive TRAb. From PBMCs, RNA was extracted and then used to make the TCR library. The sample consisted of peripheral blood mononuclear cells (PBMCs), taken when the disease was refractory, from a patient treated with antithyroid drugs. These receptors all come from a female donor with Graves disease.

At least ten counts were recorded for this clonotype. The chain links TRBV6-5 to TRBJ2-7; the match to TRBD1 covers 9 bases. Germline V CDR1 and CDR2: MNHEY, SVGAGI. The ends lost 2 bases at V and 1 base at J; junction bases unmatched: 9. CDR3 length equals 17 residues. The CDR3, as DNA: TGTGCCAGCAGTTACCTCGGAGGGACAGGGAGTTCCTACGAGCAGTACTTC. Translated, it gives CASSYLGGTGSSYEQYF.

This clonotype was seen at least ten times. The V call is TRBV7-9, the J call TRBJ2-5; 12 bases map to TRBD2. The CDR3 runs to 14 residues. Germline CDR1 reads SEHNR; CDR2 reads FQNEAQ (reference sequence). Losses at the gene ends were 7 bases for V and 4 bases for J; bases not matched to a gene: 4. The CDR3 loop is CASTRLAGVETQYF. Here the CDR3 DNA reads TGTGCCAGCACTCGACTAGCGGGAGTAGAGACCCAGTACTTC.